These 22 T cell receptor beta chains originate from one sample sequenced in a study of shared clonotypes between healthy human individuals. Generated by immunoSEQ multiplex PCR, the TCRdb table keeps only in-frame clones and is missing some. The sample lists a few million clones; around 90% were seen once. Sequencing used naive CD4+ T cells sorted from blood. Described subset: CD45RA+ positively selected. Receptor source: a man between 18 and 35 years old in good health.

Comment on this clone: The identical CDR3 is also encoded by other nucleotide sequences in the sample. V and J are TRBV11-3 and TRBJ2-2; TRBD2 is a possible D gene (6 bases). Trimming left V 0 bases short and J 5 bases short, with 13 bases between. CDR3 length: 16 residues. Germline-derived CDR1 and CDR2 are SGHNT and YENEEA. The CDR3 spells CASSLDLGGGTGELFF. The DNA of the CDR3 is TGTGCCAGCAGCTTAGATCTGGGAGGAGGGACCGGGGAGCTGTTTTTT. The entire variable domain, with the rest obtained from reference TRBV11-3 and TRBJ2-2, is as follows: EAGVVQSPRYKIIEKKQPVAFWCNPISGHNTLYWYLQNLGQGPELLIRYENEEAVDDSQLPKDRFSAERLKGVDSTLKIQPAELGDSAVYLCASSLDLGGGTGELFFGEGSRLTVL.

This chain connects TRBV2 to TRBJ2-2; D is undetermined. Trimming pared 4 bases from V and 6 bases from J, leaving 9 bases between. Germline values: CDR1 SNHLY, CDR2 FYNNEI. This CDR3 contains 13 residues. The chain's CDR3 is CASSGTRPGELFF. The CDR3 region has the DNA TGTGCCAGCAGTGGGACCCGACCCGGGGAGCTGTTTTTT.

The chain uses TRBV6-5 and TRBJ1-6; the D gene is possibly TRBD1 (5 bases). CDR1 MNHEY and CDR2 SVGAGI come from the germline V gene. Deletions cut 6 bases from V and 5 bases from J, with 11 bases between. The CDR3 totals 14 residues. The CDR3 here is CASSRDLHNSPLHF. In DNA, the CDR3 is TGTGCCAGCAGCCGGGACCTACATAATTCACCCCTCCACTTT.

The rearrangement links TRBV6-5 to TRBJ2-5; D call uncertain. Trimming removed 5 bases at V and 3 bases at J, with 10 bases between. Germline values: CDR1 MNHEY, CDR2 SVGAGI. The CDR3 extends over 13 amino acids. CDR3 sequence reads: CASSRTEKETQYF. The CDR3 coding sequence is TGTGCCAGCAGTAGAACAGAAAAAGAGACCCAGTACTTC.

In nucleotides, the CDR3 is TGTGCCAGCATCGAGGGTGGTGGAAACACCATATATTTT. As protein: CASIEGGGNTIYF. The chain carries TRBV6-5 and TRBJ1-3; no clear D gene. V shed 7 bases and J shed 3 bases, with 10 bases lying between them. Germline V gene lookup returns CDR1 MNHEY and CDR2 SVGAGI. The CDR3 spans 13 residues.

The chain is built from TRBV5-1 and TRBJ1-3, with no clear D. V gave up 4 bases and J gave up 0 bases, with 11 bases separating them. This CDR3 is built from 15 residues. CDR1 is SGHRS and CDR2 is YFSETQ in the germline V gene. Written as DNA, the CDR3 is TGCGCCAGCAGCATGACGTCGTTCTCTGGAAACACCATATATTTT. Its protein is CASSMTSFSGNTIYF.

This chain connects TRBV6-5 to TRBJ1-6; tentatively, D is TRBD1 (6 bases). V lost 2 bases and J lost 0, with 8 bases in between. The germline V gene encodes CDR1 MNHEY and CDR2 SVGAGI. This CDR3 is 16 amino acids long. CDR3 in amino acids: CASSYEGVSYNSPLHF. The CDR3 region has the DNA TGTGCCAGCAGTTACGAGGGGGTCTCCTATAATTCACCCCTCCACTTT.

The chain employs TRBV15 and TRBJ1-4, with D perhaps matching TRBD1 (6 bases). CDR1 is LNHNV and CDR2 is YYDKDF in the germline V gene (reference sequence). V was trimmed by 3 bases and J by 8 bases, leaving 16 bases between them. The CDR3 consists of 15 residues. The CDR3 bases are TGTGCCACCAGCAGTGACGTGGGGGGCAGGGAAAAACTGTTTTTT. This codes for CATSSDVGGREKLFF. Based on the CDR3 plus reference TRBV15 and TRBJ1-4, the full variable domain is DAMVIQNPRYQVTQFGKPVTLSCSQTLNHNVMYWYQQKSSQAPKLLFHYYDKDFNNEADTPDNFQSRRPNTSFCFLDIRSPGLGDTAMYLCATSSDVGGREKLFFGSGTQLSVL.

This clone was recorded once. The rearrangement uses TRBV5-1 and TRBJ1-6, with no clear D. The germline V gene encodes CDR1 SGHRS and CDR2 YFSETQ. The CDR3 has 15 residues. Trimming cost V 2 bases and J 5 bases, with 11 bases left between them. CDR3 DNA: TGCGCCAGCAGCTTAGGGCGTTCTGATAATTCACCCCTCCACTTT. Translated: CASSLGRSDNSPLHF.

DNA of the CDR3: TGTGCCACCCAACCAGGCATGAACACTGAAGCTTTCTTT. It translates to CATQPGMNTEAFF. J is TRBJ1-1 and V is TRBV6-1; no reliable D call. The CDR3 sequence is 13 residues long. Germline V gene lookup returns CDR1 MNHNS and CDR2 SASEGT. Trimming left V 10 bases short and J 0 bases short, with 12 bases between.

The rearrangement joins TRBV5-1 to TRBJ2-7; perhaps TRBD2 as D (6 bases). The V gene lost 0 bases and the J gene lost 6 bases, with 16 bases spanning the gap. In germline, CDR1 is SGHRS, CDR2 YFSETQ. The CDR3 is 15 amino acids. The CDR3 loop is CASSLDAGTLSEQYF. The CDR3 coding sequence is TGCGCCAGCAGCTTGGACGCCGGGACTCTCTCCGAGCAGTACTTC.

The chain links TRBV19 to TRBJ1-2, with TRBD1 matching 7 bases. Germline V gene sequence: CDR1 LNHDA, CDR2 SQIVND (reference sequence). V lost 7 bases, J lost 2 bases, and 10 bases stayed unmatched. This CDR3 region has 15 residues. DNA of the CDR3: TGTGCCAGTACCCGACAGGGTCGAATGAACTATGGCTACACCTTC. Its translation is CASTRQGRMNYGYTF.

J is TRBJ1-4 and V is TRBV7-2, with D perhaps matching TRBD1 (5 bases). The CDR3 covers 14 residues. Trimming removed 5 bases at V and 7 bases at J, with 14 bases between. Germline CDR1 and CDR2: SGHTA and FQGNSA. DNA of the CDR3: TGTGCCAGCAGCATACAGGTTGGGGGTGAAAAACTGTTTTTT. Residues: CASSIQVGGEKLFF.

The chain employs TRBV7-8 and TRBJ1-1; the D gene is possibly TRBD1 (5 bases). The CDR3 totals 14 residues. Germline-derived CDR1 and CDR2 are SGHVS and FQNEAQ. V was trimmed by 5 bases and J by 2 bases, leaving 12 bases between them. The DNA of the CDR3 is TGTGCCAGCAGCGGCGGGACTTTTAACACTGAAGCTTTCTTT. Its protein is CASSGGTFNTEAFF.

The chain combines TRBV5-4 with TRBJ2-1; 9 bases fit TRBD2. The CDR3 covers 17 residues. Germline V gene sequence: CDR1 SGHNT, CDR2 YYREEE (reference sequence). With 1 base clipped from V and 0 bases from J, the junction kept 5 bases outside the gene matches. The CDR3 protein is CASSLMRLADSYNEQFF. The DNA of the CDR3 is TGTGCCAGCAGCTTGATGAGACTAGCGGACTCCTACAATGAGCAGTTCTTC.

The chain recombines TRBV6-4 with TRBJ2-2, with D perhaps TRBD2 (5 bases). CDR1 and CDR2 (germline): MRHNA, SNTAGT. Trimming took 6 bases from V and 1 from J, leaving 9 bases between them. This CDR3 has 14 residues. This CDR3 is CASSGRGNTGELFF. For the CDR3, the DNA is TGTGCCAGCAGCGGCCGGGGGAACACCGGGGAGCTGTTTTTT.

The rearrangement uses TRBV18 and TRBJ2-7, with 8 nucleotides matching TRBD1. The V gene's germline CDR1 is KGHSH and CDR2 LQKENI. The CDR3 is made up of 16 amino acids. With V trimmed by 2 bases and J by 6 bases, 12 bases remained unmatched. The chain's CDR3 is CASSPKGRTGLSEQYF. The DNA for the CDR3 is TGTGCCAGCTCACCAAAGGGGAGGACAGGGTTGAGCGAGCAGTACTTC.

The V and J genes are TRBV25-1 and TRBJ2-1; no firm D call. The CDR3 runs 14 residues. Germline V gives CDR1 MGHDK, CDR2 SYGVNS. V was pared by 2 bases and J by 4 bases, with 9 bases between. CDR3 sequence: CASSEGDQYNEQFF. The CDR3 DNA is TGTGCCAGCAGTGAAGGGGATCAGTACAATGAGCAGTTCTTC.

This clone was detected once. The chain couples TRBV6-5 to TRBJ2-4; 10 positions agree with TRBD1. V trimming: 6 bases; J trimming: 13 bases; junction bases outside the gene matches: 9. CDR1 is MNHEY, CDR2 SVGAGI, per germline. CDR3 length: 13 amino acids. CDR3: CASSRDRGGEQYF. CDR3 sequence (DNA): TGTGCCAGCAGCCGGGACAGGGGTGGTGAGCAGTACTTC.

This chain connects TRBV2 to TRBJ2-2, with D perhaps TRBD2 (6 bases). The CDR3 runs 16 residues. The V gene's germline CDR1 is SNHLY and CDR2 FYNNEI. V gave up 6 bases and J gave up 4 bases, with 18 bases separating them. The CDR3 coding sequence is TGTGCCAGCAGAACTATCGGGGGACGCGGCACCGGGGAGCTGTTTTTT. It encodes CASRTIGGRGTGELFF.

V is TRBV25-1 and J is TRBJ1-3; 9 bases align to TRBD1. Losses at the gene ends were 6 bases for V and 4 bases for J; bases not matched to a gene: 4. CDR1 and CDR2 from the germline V gene are MGHDK and SYGVNS. This CDR3 region has 14 residues. The CDR3 sequence: CASRSTGGGNTIYF. As DNA, the CDR3 is TGTGCCAGCAGATCCACAGGGGGCGGAAACACCATATATTTT.

This chain links TRBV9 with TRBJ2-5, with D tentatively TRBD1 (5 bases). The length of the CDR3 is 14 residues. Germline values: CDR1 SGDLS, CDR2 YYNGEE. Deletions cut 0 bases from V and 5 bases from J, with 11 bases between. CDR3 sequence (DNA): TGTGCCAGCAGCGTAGAAGTCACAGGCGAGACCCAGTACTTC. It codes for CASSVEVTGETQYF.